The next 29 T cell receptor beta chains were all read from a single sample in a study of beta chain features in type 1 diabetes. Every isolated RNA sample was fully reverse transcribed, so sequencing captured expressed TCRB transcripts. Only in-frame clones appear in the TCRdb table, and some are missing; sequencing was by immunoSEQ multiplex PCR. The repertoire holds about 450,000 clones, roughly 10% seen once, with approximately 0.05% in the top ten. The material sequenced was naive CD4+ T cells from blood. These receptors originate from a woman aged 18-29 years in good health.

CDR3 DNA: TGTGCCAGCAGTTTCCGGACTCAAGGAGATGAAAAACTGTTTTTT. Amino acids: CASSFRTQGDEKLFF. The chain recombines TRBV28 with TRBJ1-4, with D hard to call. CDR1 and CDR2 from the germline V gene are MDHEN and SYDVKM. The CDR3 runs to 15 residues. Trimming stripped 3 bases from V and 6 bases from J, with 14 bases between.

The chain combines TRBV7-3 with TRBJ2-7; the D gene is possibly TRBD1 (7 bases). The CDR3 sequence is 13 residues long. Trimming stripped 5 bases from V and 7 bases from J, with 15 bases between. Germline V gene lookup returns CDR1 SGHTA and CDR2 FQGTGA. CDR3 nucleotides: TGTGCCAGCAGCGCCACAGGGGCGGGAGAGCAGTACTTC. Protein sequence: CASSATGAGEQYF.

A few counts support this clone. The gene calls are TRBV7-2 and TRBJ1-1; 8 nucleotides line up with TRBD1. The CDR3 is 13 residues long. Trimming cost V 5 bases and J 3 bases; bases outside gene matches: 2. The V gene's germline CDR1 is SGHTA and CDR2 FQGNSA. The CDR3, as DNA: TGTGCCAGCAGCCAGGACAGGGACACTGAAGCTTTCTTT. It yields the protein CASSQDRDTEAFF.

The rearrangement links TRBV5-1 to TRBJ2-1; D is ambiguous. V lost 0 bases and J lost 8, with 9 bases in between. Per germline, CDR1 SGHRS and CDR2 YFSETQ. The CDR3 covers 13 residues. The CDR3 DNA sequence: TGCGCCAGCAGCTTGGCGGTCCCCGATGAGCAGTTCTTC. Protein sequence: CASSLAVPDEQFF.

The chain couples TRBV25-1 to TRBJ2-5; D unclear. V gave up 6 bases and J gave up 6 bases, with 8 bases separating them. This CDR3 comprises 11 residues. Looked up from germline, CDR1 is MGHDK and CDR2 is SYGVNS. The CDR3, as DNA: TGTGCCAGCAGACAAATACAGACCCAGTACTTC. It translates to CASRQIQTQYF.

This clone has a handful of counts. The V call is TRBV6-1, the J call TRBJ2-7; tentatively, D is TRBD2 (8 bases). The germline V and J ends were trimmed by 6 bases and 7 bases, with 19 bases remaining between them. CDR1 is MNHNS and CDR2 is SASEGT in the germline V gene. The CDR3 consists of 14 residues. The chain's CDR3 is CASRTGQAGGEQYV. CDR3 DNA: TGTGCCAGCAGAACTGGACAGGCGGGGGGAGAGCAGTACGTC.

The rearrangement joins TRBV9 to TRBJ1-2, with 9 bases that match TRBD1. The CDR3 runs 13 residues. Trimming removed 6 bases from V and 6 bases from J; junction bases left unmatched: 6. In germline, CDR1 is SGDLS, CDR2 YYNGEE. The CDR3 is CASTGTGRNGYTF. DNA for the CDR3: TGTGCCAGCACCGGGACAGGGCGAAATGGCTACACCTTC.

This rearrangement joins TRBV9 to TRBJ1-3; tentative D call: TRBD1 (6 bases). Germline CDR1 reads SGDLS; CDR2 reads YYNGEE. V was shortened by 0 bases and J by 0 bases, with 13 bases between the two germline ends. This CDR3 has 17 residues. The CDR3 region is CASSVGTGPFSGNTIYF. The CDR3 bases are TGTGCCAGCAGCGTAGGCACAGGGCCCTTCTCTGGAAACACCATATATTTT.

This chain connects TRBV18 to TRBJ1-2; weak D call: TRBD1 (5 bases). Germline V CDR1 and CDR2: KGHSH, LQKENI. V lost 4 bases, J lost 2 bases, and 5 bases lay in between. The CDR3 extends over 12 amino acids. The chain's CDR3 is CASSQGNYGYTF. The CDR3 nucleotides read TGTGCCAGCTCACAGGGGAACTATGGCTACACCTTC.

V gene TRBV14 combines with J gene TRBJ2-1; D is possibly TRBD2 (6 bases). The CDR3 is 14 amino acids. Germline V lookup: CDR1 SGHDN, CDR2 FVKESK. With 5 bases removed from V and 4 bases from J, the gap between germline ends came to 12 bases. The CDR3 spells CASSVGGVYNEQFF. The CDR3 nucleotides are TGTGCCAGCAGCGTGGGAGGAGTATACAATGAGCAGTTCTTC.

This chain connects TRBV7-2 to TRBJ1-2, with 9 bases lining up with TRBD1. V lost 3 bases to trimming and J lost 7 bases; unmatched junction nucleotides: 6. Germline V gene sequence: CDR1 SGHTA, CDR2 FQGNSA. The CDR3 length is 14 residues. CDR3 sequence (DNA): TGTGCCAGCAGCTTGACGGGACAGGGCAGTGGCTACACCTTC. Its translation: CASSLTGQGSGYTF.

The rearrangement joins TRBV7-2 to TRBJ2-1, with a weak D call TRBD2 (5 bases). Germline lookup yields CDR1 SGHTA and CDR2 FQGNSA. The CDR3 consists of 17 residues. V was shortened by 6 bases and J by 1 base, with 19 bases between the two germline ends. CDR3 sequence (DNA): TGTGCCAGCAGGAAGACTGGACTCGAAAGATCCTACAATGAGCAGTTCTTC. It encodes CASRKTGLERSYNEQFF.

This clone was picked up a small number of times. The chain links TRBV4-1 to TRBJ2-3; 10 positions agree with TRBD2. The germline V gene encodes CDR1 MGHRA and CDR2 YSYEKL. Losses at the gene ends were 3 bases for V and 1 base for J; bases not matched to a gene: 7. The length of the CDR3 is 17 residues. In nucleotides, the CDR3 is TGCGCCAGCAGCCACCCCGGGCTAGCGGGGGGCACAGATACGCAGTATTTT. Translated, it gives CASSHPGLAGGTDTQYF.

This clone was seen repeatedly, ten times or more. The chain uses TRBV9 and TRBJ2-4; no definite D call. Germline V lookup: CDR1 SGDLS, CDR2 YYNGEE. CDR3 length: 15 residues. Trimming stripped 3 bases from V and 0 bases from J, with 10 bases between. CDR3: CASSATGLAKNIQYF. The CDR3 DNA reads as TGTGCCAGCAGCGCAACGGGTCTAGCCAAAAACATTCAGTACTTC.

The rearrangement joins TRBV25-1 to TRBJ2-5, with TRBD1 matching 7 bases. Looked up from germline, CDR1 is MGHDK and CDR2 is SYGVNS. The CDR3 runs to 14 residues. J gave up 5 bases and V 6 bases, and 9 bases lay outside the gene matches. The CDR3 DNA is TGTGCCAGCAGCAAACCCGGGACAGCCGAGACCCAGTACTTC. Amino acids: CASSKPGTAETQYF. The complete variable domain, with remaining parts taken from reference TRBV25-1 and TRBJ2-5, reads EADIYQTPRYLVIGTGKKITLECSQTMGHDKMYWYQQDPGMELHLIHYSYGVNSTEKGDLSSESTVSRIRTEHFPLTLESARPSHTSQYLCASSKPGTAETQYFGPGTRLLVL.

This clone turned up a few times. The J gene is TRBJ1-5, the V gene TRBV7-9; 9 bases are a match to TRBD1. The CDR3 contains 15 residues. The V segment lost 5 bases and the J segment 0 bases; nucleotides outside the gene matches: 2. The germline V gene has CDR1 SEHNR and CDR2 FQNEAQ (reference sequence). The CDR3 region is CASSPTGGSNQPQHF. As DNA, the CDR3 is TGTGCCAGCAGCCCGACAGGGGGTAGCAATCAGCCCCAGCATTTT.

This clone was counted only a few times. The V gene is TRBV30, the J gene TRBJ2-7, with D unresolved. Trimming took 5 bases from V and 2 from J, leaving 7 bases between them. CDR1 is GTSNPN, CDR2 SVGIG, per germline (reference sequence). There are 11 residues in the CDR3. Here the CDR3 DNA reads TGTGCCTGGGGCCTTACCTACGAGCAGTACTTC. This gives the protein CAWGLTYEQYF.

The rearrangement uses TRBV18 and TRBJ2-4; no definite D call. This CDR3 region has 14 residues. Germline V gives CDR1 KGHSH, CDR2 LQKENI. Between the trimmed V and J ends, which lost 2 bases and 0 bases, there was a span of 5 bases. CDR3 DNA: TGTGCCAGCTCACCAGAACTAGCCAAAAACATTCAGTACTTC. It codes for CASSPELAKNIQYF.

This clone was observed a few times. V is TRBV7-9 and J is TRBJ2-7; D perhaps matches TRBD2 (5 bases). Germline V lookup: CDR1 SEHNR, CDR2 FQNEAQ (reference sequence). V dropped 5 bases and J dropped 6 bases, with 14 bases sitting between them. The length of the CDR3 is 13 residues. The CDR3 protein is CASSPTPSGEQYV. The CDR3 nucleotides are TGTGCCAGCAGCCCGACCCCCAGCGGCGAGCAGTACGTC.

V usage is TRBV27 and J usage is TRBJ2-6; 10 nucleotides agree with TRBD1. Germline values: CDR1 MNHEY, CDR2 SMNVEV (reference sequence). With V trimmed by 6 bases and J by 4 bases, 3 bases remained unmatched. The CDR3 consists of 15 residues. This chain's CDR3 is CASRGTGAGANVLTF. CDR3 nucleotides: TGTGCCAGCAGAGGGACAGGGGCCGGGGCCAACGTCCTGACTTTC. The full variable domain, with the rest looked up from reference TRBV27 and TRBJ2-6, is EAQVTQNPRYLITVTGKKLTVTCSQNMNHEYMSWYRQDPGLGLRQIYYSMNVEVTDKGDVPEGYKVSRKEKRNFPLILESPSPNQTSLYFCASRGTGAGANVLTFGAGSRLTVL.

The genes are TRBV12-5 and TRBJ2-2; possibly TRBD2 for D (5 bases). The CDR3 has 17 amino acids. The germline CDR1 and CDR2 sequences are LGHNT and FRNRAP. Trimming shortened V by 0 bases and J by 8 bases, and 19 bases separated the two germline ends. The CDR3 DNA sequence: TGTGCTAGTGGTTTGGTACGGGAACAGCCGGGATCTGGGGAGCTGTTTTTT. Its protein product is CASGLVREQPGSGELFF.

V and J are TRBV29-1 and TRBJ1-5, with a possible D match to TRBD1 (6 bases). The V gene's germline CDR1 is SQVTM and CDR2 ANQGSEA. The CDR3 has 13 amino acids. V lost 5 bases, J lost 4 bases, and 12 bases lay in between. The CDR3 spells CSVKQGANQPQHF. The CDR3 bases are TGCAGCGTTAAACAGGGAGCGAATCAGCCCCAGCATTTT.

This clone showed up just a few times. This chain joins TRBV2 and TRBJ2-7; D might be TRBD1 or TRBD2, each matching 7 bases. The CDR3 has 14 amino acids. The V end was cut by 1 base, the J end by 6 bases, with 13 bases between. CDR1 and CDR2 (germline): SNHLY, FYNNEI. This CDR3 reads CASSEERGQLEQYV. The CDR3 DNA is TGTGCCAGCAGTGAAGAGCGGGGACAGCTCGAGCAGTACGTC.

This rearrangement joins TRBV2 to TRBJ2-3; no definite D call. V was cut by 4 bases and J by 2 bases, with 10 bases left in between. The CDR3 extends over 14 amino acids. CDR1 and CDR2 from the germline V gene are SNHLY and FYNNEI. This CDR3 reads CASSVEGITDTQYF. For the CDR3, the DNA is TGTGCCAGCAGTGTAGAAGGTATCACAGATACGCAGTATTTT. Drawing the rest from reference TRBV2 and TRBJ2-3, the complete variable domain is EPEVTQTPSHQVTQMGQEVILRCVPISNHLYFYWYRQILGQKVEFLVSFYNNEISEKSEIFDDQFSVERPDGSNFTLKIRSTKLEDSAMYFCASSVEGITDTQYFGPGTRLTVL.

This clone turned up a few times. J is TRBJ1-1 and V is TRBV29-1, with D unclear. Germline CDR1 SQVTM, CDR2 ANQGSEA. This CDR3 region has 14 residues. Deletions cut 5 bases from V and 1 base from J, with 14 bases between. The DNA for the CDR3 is TGCAGCGTTCTCTTGTTGGGCGAGAACACTGAAGCTTTCTTT. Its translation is CSVLLLGENTEAFF. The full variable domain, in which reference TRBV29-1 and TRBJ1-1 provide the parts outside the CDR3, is SAVISQKPSRDICQRGTSLTIQCQVDSQVTMMFWYRQQPGQSLTLIATANQGSEATYESGFVIDKFPISRPNLTFSTLTVSNMSPEDSSIYLCSVLLLGENTEAFFGQGTRLTVV.

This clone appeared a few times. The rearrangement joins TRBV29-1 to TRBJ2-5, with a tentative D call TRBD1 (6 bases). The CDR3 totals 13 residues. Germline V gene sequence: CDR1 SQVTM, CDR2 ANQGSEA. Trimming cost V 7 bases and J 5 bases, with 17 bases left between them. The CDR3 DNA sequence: TGCAGCGCCGCGCCCAGGGGAGTGGAGACCCAGTACTTC. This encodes CSAAPRGVETQYF.

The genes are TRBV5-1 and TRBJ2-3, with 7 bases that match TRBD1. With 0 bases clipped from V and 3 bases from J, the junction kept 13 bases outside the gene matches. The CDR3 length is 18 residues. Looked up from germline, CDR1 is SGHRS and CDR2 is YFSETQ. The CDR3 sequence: CASSLDGYGTEGTDTQYF. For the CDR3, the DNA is TGCGCCAGCAGCTTGGATGGATACGGGACAGAGGGGACAGATACGCAGTATTTT.

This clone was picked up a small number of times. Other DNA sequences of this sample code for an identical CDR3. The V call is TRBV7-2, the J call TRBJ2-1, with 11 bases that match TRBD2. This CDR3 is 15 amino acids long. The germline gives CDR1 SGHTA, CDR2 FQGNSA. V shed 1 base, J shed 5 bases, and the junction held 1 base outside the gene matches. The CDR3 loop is CASSLGLAGNNEQFF. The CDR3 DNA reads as TGTGCCAGCAGCTTAGGACTAGCGGGGAACAATGAGCAGTTCTTC. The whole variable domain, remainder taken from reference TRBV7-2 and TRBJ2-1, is GAGVSQSPSNKVTEKGKDVELRCDPISGHTALYWYRQSLGQGLEFLIYFQGNSAPDKSGLPSDRFSAERTGGSVSTLTIQRTQQEDSAVYLCASSLGLAGNNEQFFGPGTRLTVL.

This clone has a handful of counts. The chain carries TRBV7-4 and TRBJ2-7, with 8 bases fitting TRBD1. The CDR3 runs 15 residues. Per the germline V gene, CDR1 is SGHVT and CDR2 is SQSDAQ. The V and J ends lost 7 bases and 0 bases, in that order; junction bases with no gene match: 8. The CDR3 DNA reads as TGTGCCAGCAACTCCGCAGGGGGCAGCTCCTACGAGCAGTACGTC. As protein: CASNSAGGSSYEQYV.